The 31 T cell receptor beta chains listed next were all sequenced from one sample in a study of T cells in Graves' hyperthyroidism and ophthalmopathy. Researchers took RNA transcripts and amplified the TCR beta CDR3 regions from them. Primed by the HTBI set, a first-round RT-PCR was run on the TCR CDR3. A single record per CDR3 protein comes from TCRdb applying MiXCR to the multiplex PCR reads. The sample has about 460,000 distinct CDR3 sequences; around a fifth are singletons. The sequencing input was blood. The receptors originated from a woman aged 65 to 85 with Graves' ophthalmopathy.

This clonotype was observed a handful of times. The rearrangement joins TRBV2 to TRBJ2-7; 7 nucleotides match TRBD2. This CDR3 contains 15 residues. The germline CDR1 and CDR2 sequences are SNHLY and FYNNEI. Trimming cost V 4 bases and J 1 base; bases outside gene matches: 7. DNA of the CDR3: TGTGCCAGCAGTGGGGCTGGCGGGAGATCCTACGAGCAGTACTTC. Amino acids: CASSGAGGRSYEQYF.

This chain connects TRBV12-3 or TRBV12-4 to TRBJ1-2, with D maybe TRBD1 (5 bases). V dropped 5 bases and J dropped 8 bases, with 21 bases sitting between them. The CDR3 sequence is 15 residues long. The DNA for the CDR3 is TGTGCCAGCAGTCCCCTAAAAACAGGTCTCGGGGGCTACACCTTC. Protein sequence: CASSPLKTGLGGYTF.

In this sample, this clonotype turned up a few times. The gene calls are TRBV27 and TRBJ2-3; 15 nucleotides agree with TRBD2. Losses at the gene ends were 7 bases for V and 5 bases for J; bases not matched to a gene: 10. This CDR3 spans 17 amino acids. CDR1 is MNHEY, CDR2 SMNVEV, per germline (reference sequence). The CDR3 reads CASTGLAGGPSQDTQYF. In DNA form, the CDR3 reads TGTGCCAGCACCGGACTAGCGGGAGGGCCCTCACAAGATACGCAGTATTTT.

The J gene is TRBJ2-7, the V gene TRBV19; D tentatively reads TRBD1 or TRBD2 (5 bases each). Near its end, the DNA agrees better with TRBJ2-1, so the J call may be wrong. This CDR3 is 15 amino acids long. Germline assignment: CDR1 LNHDA and CDR2 SQIVND (reference sequence). The CDR3 region has the DNA TGTGCCAGTAGTACTTTAGTGGGACGCTACAATGAGCAGTTCTTC. It encodes CASSTLVGRYNEQFF.

This clonotype came up many times. This chain uses TRBV11-2 with TRBJ2-1; perhaps TRBD1 as D (6 bases). The V gene lost 3 bases and the J gene lost 5 bases, with 14 bases spanning the gap. There are 15 residues in the CDR3. Looked up from germline, CDR1 is SGHAT and CDR2 is FQNNGV. Written as DNA, the CDR3 is TGTGCCAGCAGCTTTACAGGGCTCAGTAACAATGAGCAGTTCTTC. Amino acids: CASSFTGLSNNEQFF.

This clonotype was seen more than once but under ten times. This chain links TRBV6-1 with TRBJ2-6; 7 bases align to TRBD2. The CDR3 is 18 amino acids. J lost 0 bases, V lost 3 bases, and 8 bases had no gene match. Germline V lookup: CDR1 MNHNS, CDR2 SASEGT. The CDR3: CASSEIDGGGSGANVLTF. The CDR3 nucleotides read TGTGCCAGCAGTGAGATCGACGGCGGGGGCTCTGGGGCCAACGTCCTGACTTTC.

This clonotype showed up many times. The chain combines TRBV7-2 with TRBJ2-3; D possibly matches TRBD1 or TRBD2 (5 bases each). CDR1 and CDR2 (germline): SGHTA, FQGNSA. Trimming removed 1 base at V and 2 bases at J, with 13 bases between. This CDR3 is 16 amino acids long. The CDR3 reads CASSLVGGASTDTQYF. CDR3 DNA: TGTGCCAGCAGCTTAGTTGGGGGAGCCTCCACAGATACGCAGTATTTT.

A remark on this clonotype: One end of the junction does not line up with germline, which may come from a read error. CDR3 nucleotide sequence: TGCAGTGCCACACCGGGACGCACGAACGCTGAAGCTTTCTTT. It translates to CSATPGRTNAEAFF. The gene calls are TRBV20-1 and TRBJ1-1, with TRBD1 as a possible D gene (5 bases). The CDR3 is 14 residues long. Germline CDR1 is DFQATT and CDR2 is SNEGSKA (reference sequence).

This clonotype has a handful of counts. V and J are TRBV7-2 and TRBJ1-2, with D tentatively TRBD1 (6 bases). Germline V lookup: CDR1 SGHTA, CDR2 FQGNSA. The CDR3 covers 15 residues. V gave up 1 base and J gave up 8 bases, with 17 bases separating them. CDR3 nucleotide sequence: TGTGCCAGCAGCTTAGATAGGACAGCTGTTAGAGGCTACACCTTC. This encodes CASSLDRTAVRGYTF.

V gene TRBV11-2 combines with J gene TRBJ2-3; no reliable D call. CDR1 and CDR2 from the germline V gene are SGHAT and FQNNGV. The CDR3 covers 15 residues. Trimming cost V 5 bases and J 3 bases, with 15 bases left between them. DNA for the CDR3: TGTGCCAGCAGCCAATACCGATCTGGTACAGATACGCAGTATTTT. This translates into CASSQYRSGTDTQYF. Looking up the rest from reference TRBV11-2 and TRBJ2-3 gives the full variable domain: EAGVAQSPRYKIIEKRQSVAFWCNPISGHATLYWYQQILGQGPKLLIQFQNNGVVDDSQLPKDRFSAERLKGVDSTLKIQPAKLEDSAVYLCASSQYRSGTDTQYFGPGTRLTVL.

In its sample, this clonotype was seen a few times. The chain links TRBV15 to TRBJ2-7; the D gene could be TRBD1 or TRBD2 (5 bases each). Trimming removed 3 bases at V and 1 base at J, with 13 bases between. In germline, CDR1 is LNHNV, CDR2 YYDKDF (reference sequence). This CDR3 is built from 15 residues. CDR3 residues: CATSSERGRSYEQYF. The CDR3 DNA follows: TGTGCCACCAGCAGCGAGAGGGGAAGGTCCTACGAGCAGTACTTC.

This clonotype was observed a few times. CDR3 DNA: TGTGCCAGCAGCCAAGACAGGGTACTTGGAAACACCATATATTTT. Its translation is CASSQDRVLGNTIYF. This chain connects TRBV3-1 to TRBJ1-3; maybe TRBD1 (5 bases). V gave up 0 bases and J gave up 3 bases, with 9 bases separating them. There are 15 residues in the CDR3. CDR1 LGHDT and CDR2 YNNKEL come from the germline V gene (reference sequence).

This clonotype was recorded a few times. The chain couples TRBV3-1 to TRBJ2-1, with a weak D call TRBD2 (6 bases). The CDR3 is 15 amino acids. V gave up 0 bases and J gave up 6 bases, with 12 bases separating them. CDR1 and CDR2 from the germline V gene are LGHDT and YNNKEL (reference sequence). The DNA of the CDR3 is TGTGCCAGCAGCCAAGAAGTAGCGGTTAGCAATGAGCAGTTCTTC. It is translated as CASSQEVAVSNEQFF.

This sequence joins TRBV20-1 and TRBJ2-3, with TRBD2 identical over 16 bases. This CDR3 is built from 17 residues. The ends lost 5 bases at V and 1 base at J; junction bases unmatched: 6. Germline V CDR1 and CDR2: DFQATT, SNEGSKA (reference sequence). The CDR3 DNA sequence: TGCAGTGCTGCGGGACTAGCGGGAGGGAAGGGCACAGATACGCAGTATTTT. It is translated as CSAAGLAGGKGTDTQYF.

J is TRBJ2-1 and V is TRBV9; 10 bases match TRBD2. The V gene's germline CDR1 is SGDLS and CDR2 YYNGEE. The CDR3 consists of 15 residues. The J segment lost 6 bases and the V segment lost 2 bases, leaving 5 bases of the junction unmatched. CDR3 nucleotide sequence: TGTGCCAGCAGCGTTGGAGGACTAGCGGTCAATGAGCAGTTCTTC. Amino acid sequence: CASSVGGLAVNEQFF.

There are many counts of this clonotype. The genes are TRBV20-1 and TRBJ1-5; the match to TRBD1 covers 10 bases. The CDR3 has 12 amino acids. Germline V CDR1 and CDR2: DFQATT, SNEGSKA (reference sequence). The CDR3 region has the DNA TGCAGCGCCGGACAGGGGGATCAGCCCCAGCATTTT. This gives the protein CSAGQGDQPQHF.

This clonotype was observed a few times. V gene TRBV20-1 combines with J gene TRBJ2-7; no clear D gene. Germline CDR1 is DFQATT and CDR2 is SNEGSKA (reference sequence). V dropped 8 bases and J dropped 3 bases, with 14 bases sitting between them. The CDR3 has 12 residues. The CDR3 bases are TGCAGTTCCACTGACGGAGACTACGAGCAGTACTTC. Its translation: CSSTDGDYEQYF.

There are a few counts of this clonotype. The genes are TRBV9 and TRBJ2-5; 10 bases match TRBD2. Germline values: CDR1 SGDLS, CDR2 YYNGEE. V lost 1 base, J lost 5 bases, and 8 bases stayed unmatched. CDR3 length equals 16 residues. As DNA, the CDR3 is TGTGCCAGCAGCGTAAACGGACTAGCGGCGGCGGAGACCCAGTACTTC. This sequence encodes CASSVNGLAAAETQYF.

In this sample, this clonotype turned up many times. This chain uses TRBV3-1 with TRBJ1-2; a weak D match, TRBD1 (5 bases). Trimming took 3 bases from V and 8 from J, leaving 10 bases between them. Germline lookup yields CDR1 LGHDT and CDR2 YNNKEL (reference sequence). CDR3 length equals 12 residues. The CDR3 DNA sequence: TGTGCCAGCAGCCAGGGGTGGGACGGCTACACCTTC. Encoded protein: CASSQGWDGYTF.

This clonotype has a count of ten or more. This chain links TRBV2 with TRBJ2-5; 9 positions agree with TRBD1. The CDR3 sequence is 14 residues long. The germline gives CDR1 SNHLY, CDR2 FYNNEI. Unmatched junction bases numbered 3, after V lost 2 bases and J lost 5 bases. The CDR3 spells CASSETGGLETQYF. CDR3 sequence (DNA): TGTGCCAGCAGTGAAACAGGGGGCTTGGAGACCCAGTACTTC.

V and J are TRBV19 and TRBJ2-7, with a tentative D call TRBD1 (6 bases). Germline loops: CDR1 LNHDA, CDR2 SQIVND (reference sequence). This CDR3 is 14 amino acids long. Between the trimmed V and J ends, which lost 3 bases and 2 bases, there was a span of 11 bases. In DNA form, the CDR3 reads TGTGCCAGTAGTATTGTGACAGGAACCTACGAGCAGTACTTC. It yields the protein CASSIVTGTYEQYF. The whole variable domain, filled in from reference TRBV19 and TRBJ2-7, reads DGGITQSPKYLFRKEGQNVTLSCEQNLNHDAMYWYRQDPGQGLRLIYYSQIVNDFQKGDIAEGYSVSREKKESFPLTVTSAQKNPTAFYLCASSIVTGTYEQYFGPGTRLTVT.

Details on this clonotype: With a much larger clone just one base away, this may be a read error. This chain connects TRBV20-1 to TRBJ1-1; D gene ambiguous. The CDR3 runs to 10 residues. Germline lookup yields CDR1 DFQATT and CDR2 SNEGSKA (reference sequence). CDR3 residues: CSALDTETFF. The DNA for the CDR3 is TGCAGTGCTCTAGACACTGAAACTTTCTTT.

The chain combines TRBV10-3 with TRBJ2-3, with D unclear. The CDR3 sequence is 13 residues long. The germline V and J ends were trimmed by 6 bases and 4 bases, with 11 bases remaining between them. The germline V gene has CDR1 ENHRY and CDR2 SYGVKD. The CDR3 spells CAIRRWPADTQYF. DNA for the CDR3: TGTGCCATCAGAAGGTGGCCGGCAGATACGCAGTATTTT.

The V and J genes are TRBV6-9 and TRBJ1-2; D remains ambiguous. Germline values: CDR1 MNHGY, CDR2 SVAAGI. V was trimmed by 3 bases and J by 5 bases, leaving 13 bases between them. This CDR3 contains 14 residues. Here the CDR3 reads CASSYKETGYGYTF. The DNA of the CDR3 is TGTGCCAGCAGTTACAAGGAGACGGGATATGGCTACACCTTC.

In its sample, this clonotype was seen many times. The chain links TRBV2 to TRBJ1-1, with unresolved D. Trimming cost V 4 bases and J 0 bases, with 9 bases left between them. The CDR3 is 14 residues long. Per germline, CDR1 SNHLY and CDR2 FYNNEI. CDR3 residues: CASSVLLMNTEAFF. In DNA form, the CDR3 reads TGTGCCAGCAGTGTGTTACTTATGAACACTGAAGCTTTCTTT.

This clonotype was counted a few times. V and J are TRBV6-1 and TRBJ2-7; 10 bases fit TRBD2. The V and J ends lost 6 bases and 2 bases, in that order; junction bases with no gene match: 16. The CDR3 totals 18 residues. The germline V gene encodes CDR1 MNHNS and CDR2 SASEGT. In DNA form, the CDR3 reads TGTGCCAGCAGACCCGCTCCTCATAGCGGGAGGCACCCCTACGAGCAGTACTTC. It codes for CASRPAPHSGRHPYEQYF.

This clonotype turned up a few times. The chain couples TRBV5-5 to TRBJ1-5, with D possibly matching TRBD1 (5 bases). The CDR3 is 14 amino acids. Deletions cut 0 bases from V and 5 bases from J, with 9 bases between. Germline assignment: CDR1 SGHKS and CDR2 YYEKEE (reference sequence). CDR3: CASSLVEGYQPQHF. CDR3 DNA: TGTGCCAGCAGCTTGGTAGAGGGGTATCAGCCCCAGCATTTT.

V gene TRBV7-2 combines with J gene TRBJ2-5; 9 positions agree with TRBD2. The V gene's germline CDR1 is SGHTA and CDR2 FQGNSA. Trimming removed 1 base from V and 5 bases from J; junction bases left unmatched: 11. The CDR3 runs 17 residues. The CDR3 bases are TGTGCCAGCAGCTTAGGTGTATCTAGCGGGAAAGGGGAGACCCAGTACTTC. Translation: CASSLGVSSGKGETQYF.

The rearrangement links TRBV5-5 to TRBJ2-7; a possible D gene is TRBD1 (5 bases). Trimming left V 0 bases short and J 3 bases short, with 10 bases between. The V gene's germline CDR1 is SGHKS and CDR2 YYEKEE (reference sequence). CDR3 length: 14 residues. Here the CDR3 DNA reads TGTGCCAGCAGCTTGGATACAGGCCACTACGAGCAGTACTTC. It codes for CASSLDTGHYEQYF.

This clonotype was picked up a small number of times. The chain combines TRBV20-1 with TRBJ1-2; D ambiguous. V gave up 6 bases and J gave up 8 bases, with 16 bases separating them. This CDR3 spans 12 amino acids. Germline V gene data show CDR1 as DFQATT and CDR2 as SNEGSKA (reference sequence). The CDR3 DNA sequence: TGCAGTGCCCATACGGGCCCGGGCGGCTACACCTTC. Translation gives CSAHTGPGGYTF.

V gene TRBV12-3 or TRBV12-4 combines with J gene TRBJ2-7; TRBD2 aligns across 10 bases. This CDR3 comprises 14 residues. With 3 bases clipped from V and 9 bases from J, the junction kept 8 bases outside the gene matches. This chain's CDR3 is CASSFRTSGLGQYF. DNA of the CDR3: TGTGCCAGCAGTTTTAGGACTAGCGGTCTTGGGCAGTACTTC.